Sequencing of this T cell receptor beta chain was carried out in a study of blood T cell repertoires in COVID-19. Study background: Both acute and convalescent COVID-19 samples were obtained from the United States, Italy and Spain. PBMCs, B-cell-depleted T cells, or T cells were the source of the cDNA or gDNA that made up the material.

Sequencing was performed with immunoSEQ multiplex PCR; in TCRdb, only in-frame clones are kept and a portion is missing. The sample has fewer than 250,000 clones; 88% are singletons. Participants spanned ages about 18 to 100 years and resided in some 22 US areas. Someone with COVID-19 had been met by exposed participants within 2 weeks before study entry. The CDR3 is 11 residues long. With 4 bases removed from V and 8 bases from J, the gap between germline ends came to 11 bases. The germline CDR1 and CDR2 sequences are DFQATT and SNEGSKA (reference sequence). Input material: PBMCs or T cells enriched from blood (not recorded which). The TCR sequence derives from a woman in her twenties or thirties who had been exposed to COVID-19. This chain uses TRBV20-1 with TRBJ1-2; possibly TRBD1 for D (6 bases). The DNA for the CDR3 is TGCAGTGCTAAAGGGGGTGGCGGCTACACCTTC. It specifies CSAKGGGGYTF.